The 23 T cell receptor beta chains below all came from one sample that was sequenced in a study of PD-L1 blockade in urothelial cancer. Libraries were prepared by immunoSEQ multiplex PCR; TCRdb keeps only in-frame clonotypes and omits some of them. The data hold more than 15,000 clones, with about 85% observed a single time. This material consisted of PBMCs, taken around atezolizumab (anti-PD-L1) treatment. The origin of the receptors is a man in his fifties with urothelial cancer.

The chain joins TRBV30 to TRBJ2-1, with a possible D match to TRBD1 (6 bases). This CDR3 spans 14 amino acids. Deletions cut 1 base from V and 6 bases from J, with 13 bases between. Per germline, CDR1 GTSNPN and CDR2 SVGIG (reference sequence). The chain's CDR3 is CAWSGRGKGNEQFF. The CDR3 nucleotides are TGTGCCTGGAGTGGCAGGGGTAAAGGCAATGAGCAGTTCTTC.

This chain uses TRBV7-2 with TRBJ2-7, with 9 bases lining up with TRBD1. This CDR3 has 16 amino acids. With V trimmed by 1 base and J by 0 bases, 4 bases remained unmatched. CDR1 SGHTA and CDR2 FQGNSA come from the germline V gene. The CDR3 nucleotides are TGTGCCAGCAGCTTAGACGGACAGGGGACCTCCTACGAGCAGTACTTC. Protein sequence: CASSLDGQGTSYEQYF.

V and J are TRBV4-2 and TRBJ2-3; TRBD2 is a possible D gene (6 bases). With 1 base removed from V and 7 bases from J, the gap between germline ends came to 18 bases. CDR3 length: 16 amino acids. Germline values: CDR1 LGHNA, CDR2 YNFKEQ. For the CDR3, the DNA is TGTGCCAGCAGCCAAGTCTCGACCGGGACTCTAAATACGCAGTATTTT. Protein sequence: CASSQVSTGTLNTQYF.

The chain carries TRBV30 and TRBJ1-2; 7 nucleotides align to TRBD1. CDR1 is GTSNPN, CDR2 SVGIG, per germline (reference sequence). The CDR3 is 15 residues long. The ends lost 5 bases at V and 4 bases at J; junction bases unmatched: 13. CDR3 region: CAWAPTLTGSYGYTF. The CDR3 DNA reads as TGTGCCTGGGCACCTACCTTGACAGGGAGCTATGGCTACACCTTC.

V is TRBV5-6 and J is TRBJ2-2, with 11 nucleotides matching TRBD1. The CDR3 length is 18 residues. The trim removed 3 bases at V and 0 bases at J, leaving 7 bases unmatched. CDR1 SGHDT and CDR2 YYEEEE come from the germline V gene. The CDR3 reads CASSSRTGGATNTGELFF. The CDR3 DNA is TGTGCCAGCAGCTCTCGGACAGGGGGCGCGACGAACACCGGGGAGCTGTTTTTT.

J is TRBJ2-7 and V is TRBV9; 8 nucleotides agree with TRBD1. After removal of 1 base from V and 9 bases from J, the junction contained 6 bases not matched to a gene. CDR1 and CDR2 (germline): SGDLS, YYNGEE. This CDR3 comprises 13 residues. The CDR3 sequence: CASSVSDRGGQYF. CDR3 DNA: TGTGCCAGCAGCGTAAGTGACAGGGGTGGGCAGTACTTC.

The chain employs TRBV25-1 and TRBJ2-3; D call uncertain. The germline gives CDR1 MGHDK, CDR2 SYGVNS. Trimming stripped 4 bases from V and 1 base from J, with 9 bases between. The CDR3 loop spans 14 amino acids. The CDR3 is CASSGDLRTDTQYF. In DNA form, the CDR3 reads TGTGCCAGCAGTGGAGACTTACGCACAGATACGCAGTATTTT.

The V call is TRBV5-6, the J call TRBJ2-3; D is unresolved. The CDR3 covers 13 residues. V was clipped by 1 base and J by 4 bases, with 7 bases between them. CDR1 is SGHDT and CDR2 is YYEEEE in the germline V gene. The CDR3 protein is CASSLPIPDTQYF. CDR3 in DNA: TGTGCCAGCAGCTTGCCCATCCCAGATACGCAGTATTTT.

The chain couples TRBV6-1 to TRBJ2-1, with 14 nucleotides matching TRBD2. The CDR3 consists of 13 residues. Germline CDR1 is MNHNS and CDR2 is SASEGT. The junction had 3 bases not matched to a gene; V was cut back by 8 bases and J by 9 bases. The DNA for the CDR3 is TGTGCCAGCGGGACTAGCGGGAGCGGTGAGCAGTTCTTC. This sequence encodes CASGTSGSGEQFF.

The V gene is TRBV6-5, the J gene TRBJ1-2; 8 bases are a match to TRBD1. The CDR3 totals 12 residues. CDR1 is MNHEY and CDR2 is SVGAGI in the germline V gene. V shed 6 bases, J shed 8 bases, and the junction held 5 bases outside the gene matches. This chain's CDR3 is CASSQGARGYTF. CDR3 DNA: TGTGCCAGCAGCCAGGGGGCCAGAGGCTACACCTTC.

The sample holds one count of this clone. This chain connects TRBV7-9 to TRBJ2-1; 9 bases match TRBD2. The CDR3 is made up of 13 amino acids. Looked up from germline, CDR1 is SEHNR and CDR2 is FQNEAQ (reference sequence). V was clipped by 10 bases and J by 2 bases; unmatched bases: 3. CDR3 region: CATGLATYNEQFF. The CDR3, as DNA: TGTGCCACCGGACTAGCGACCTACAATGAGCAGTTCTTC. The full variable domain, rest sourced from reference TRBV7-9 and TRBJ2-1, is DTGVSQNPRHKITKRGQNVTFRCDPISEHNRLYWYRQTLGQGPEFLTYFQNEAQLEKSRLLSDRFSAERPKGSFSTLEIQRTEQGDSAMYLCATGLATYNEQFFGPGTRLTVL.

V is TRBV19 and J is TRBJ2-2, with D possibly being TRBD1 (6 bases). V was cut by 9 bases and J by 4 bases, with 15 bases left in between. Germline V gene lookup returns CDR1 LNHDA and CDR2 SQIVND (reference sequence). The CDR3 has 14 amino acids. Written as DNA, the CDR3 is TGTGCCAGCTTAGCAACAGGGCCCACCGGGGAGCTGTTTTTT. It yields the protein CASLATGPTGELFF.

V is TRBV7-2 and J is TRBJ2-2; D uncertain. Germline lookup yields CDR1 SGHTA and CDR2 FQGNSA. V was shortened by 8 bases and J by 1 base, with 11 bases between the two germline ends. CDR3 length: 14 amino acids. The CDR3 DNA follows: TGTGCCAGCCGTTCAGATTTGAACACCGGGGAGCTGTTTTTT. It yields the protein CASRSDLNTGELFF.

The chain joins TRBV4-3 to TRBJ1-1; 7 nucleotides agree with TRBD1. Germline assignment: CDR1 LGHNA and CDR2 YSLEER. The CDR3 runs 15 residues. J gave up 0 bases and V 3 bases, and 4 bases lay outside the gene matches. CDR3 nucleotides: TGCGCCAGCAGCCAGGAGGGGGCACTGAACACTGAAGCTTTCTTT. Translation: CASSQEGALNTEAFF.

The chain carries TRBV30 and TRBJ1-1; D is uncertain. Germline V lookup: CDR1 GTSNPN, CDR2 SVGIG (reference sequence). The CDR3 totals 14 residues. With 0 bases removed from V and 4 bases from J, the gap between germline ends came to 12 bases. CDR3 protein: CAWSVNWASTEAFF. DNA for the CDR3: TGTGCCTGGAGTGTAAATTGGGCGAGCACTGAAGCTTTCTTT.

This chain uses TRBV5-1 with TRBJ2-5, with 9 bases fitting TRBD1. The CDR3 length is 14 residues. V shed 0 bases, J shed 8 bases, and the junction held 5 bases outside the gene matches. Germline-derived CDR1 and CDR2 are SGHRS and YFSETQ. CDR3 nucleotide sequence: TGCGCCAGCAGCTTGGCTCGGGGACAGGGAACCCAGTACTTC. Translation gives CASSLARGQGTQYF.

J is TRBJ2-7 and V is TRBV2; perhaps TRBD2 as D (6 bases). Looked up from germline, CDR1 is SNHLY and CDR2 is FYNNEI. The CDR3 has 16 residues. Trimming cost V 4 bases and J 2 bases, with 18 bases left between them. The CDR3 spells CASSVNRDFITYEQYF. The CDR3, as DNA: TGTGCCAGCAGTGTAAATAGGGACTTCATTACCTACGAGCAGTACTTC.

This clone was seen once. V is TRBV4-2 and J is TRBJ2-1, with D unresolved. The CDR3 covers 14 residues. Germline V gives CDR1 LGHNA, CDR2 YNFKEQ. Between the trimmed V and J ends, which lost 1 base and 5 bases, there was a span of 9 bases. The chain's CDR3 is CASSQGGSNNEQFF. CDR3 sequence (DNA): TGTGCCAGCAGCCAAGGTGGCAGTAACAATGAGCAGTTCTTC.

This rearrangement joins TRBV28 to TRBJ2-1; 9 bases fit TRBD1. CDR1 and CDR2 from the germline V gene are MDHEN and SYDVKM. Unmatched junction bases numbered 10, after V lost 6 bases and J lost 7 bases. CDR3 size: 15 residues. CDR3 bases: TGTGCCAGCAGCCGAAGGACAGGGGTCTTGAATGAGCAGTTCTTC. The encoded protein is CASSRRTGVLNEQFF.

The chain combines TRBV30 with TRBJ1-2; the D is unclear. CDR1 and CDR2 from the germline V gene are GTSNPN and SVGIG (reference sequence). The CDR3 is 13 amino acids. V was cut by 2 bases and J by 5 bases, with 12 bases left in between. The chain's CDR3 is CAWSPPHLYGYTF. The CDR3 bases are TGTGCCTGGAGTCCCCCACACCTGTATGGCTACACCTTC.

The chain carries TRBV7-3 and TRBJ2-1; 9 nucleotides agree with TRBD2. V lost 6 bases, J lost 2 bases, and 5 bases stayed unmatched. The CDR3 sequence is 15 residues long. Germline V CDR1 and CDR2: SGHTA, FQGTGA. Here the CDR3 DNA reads TGTGCCAGCAGTTTGGAGCGGGGGGCCTACAATGAGCAGTTCTTC. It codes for CASSLERGAYNEQFF.

The CDR3 nucleotides are TGTGCCTGGAGTCTGGGACTAAGGACAGATACGCAGTATTTT. Translation gives CAWSLGLRTDTQYF. V gene TRBV30 combines with J gene TRBJ2-3, with 7 bases aligning to TRBD2. Germline values: CDR1 GTSNPN, CDR2 SVGIG (reference sequence). This CDR3 region has 14 residues. With 2 bases clipped from V and 3 bases from J, the junction kept 5 bases outside the gene matches.

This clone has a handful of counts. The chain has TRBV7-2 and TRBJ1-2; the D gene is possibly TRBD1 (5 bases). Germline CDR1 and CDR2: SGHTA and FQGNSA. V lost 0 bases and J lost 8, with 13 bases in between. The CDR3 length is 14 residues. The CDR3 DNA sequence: TGTGCCAGCAGCTTAGCGCAGGGATATAGCGGCTACACCTTC. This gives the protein CASSLAQGYSGYTF.